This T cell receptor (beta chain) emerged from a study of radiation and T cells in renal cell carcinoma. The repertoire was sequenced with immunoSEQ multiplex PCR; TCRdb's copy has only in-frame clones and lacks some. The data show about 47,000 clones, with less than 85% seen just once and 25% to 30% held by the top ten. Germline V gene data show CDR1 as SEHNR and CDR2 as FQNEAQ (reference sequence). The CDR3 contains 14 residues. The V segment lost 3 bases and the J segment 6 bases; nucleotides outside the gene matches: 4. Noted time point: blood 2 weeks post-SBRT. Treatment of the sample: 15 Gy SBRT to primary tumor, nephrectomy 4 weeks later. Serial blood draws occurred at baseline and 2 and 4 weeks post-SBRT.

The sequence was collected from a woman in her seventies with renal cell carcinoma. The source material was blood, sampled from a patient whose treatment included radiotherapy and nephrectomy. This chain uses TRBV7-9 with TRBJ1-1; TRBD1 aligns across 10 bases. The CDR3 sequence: CASSLRQGAAEAFF. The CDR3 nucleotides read TGTGCCAGCAGCTTGAGACAGGGGGCCGCTGAAGCTTTCTTT.